These 10 T cell receptor beta chains share one sample of origin, sequenced in a study of blood T cell repertoires in COVID-19. The table came from immunoSEQ multiplex PCR; TCRdb's copy has only in-frame clones and leaves some out. The sample shows 50,000 to 85,000 clones, less than 85% of them seen only once. The source material was peripheral blood. These receptors were taken from a man aged 60-69 years with acute or convalescent COVID-19.

Only a few counts were recorded for this clone. This chain links TRBV18 with TRBJ1-4; weak D call: TRBD1 (5 bases). The V and J ends lost 5 bases and 4 bases respectively, with 11 bases between them. Germline assignment: CDR1 KGHSH and CDR2 LQKENI. The CDR3 spans 14 residues. CDR3 DNA sequence: TGTGCCAGCTCATCGGACGGACATAATGAAAAACTGTTTTTT. This translates into CASSSDGHNEKLFF.

This clone appeared once. The chain couples TRBV6-1 to TRBJ1-5, with TRBD1 identical over 9 bases. Germline CDR1 reads MNHNS; CDR2 reads SASEGT. CDR3 length: 15 amino acids. Trimming removed 6 bases from V and 4 bases from J; junction bases left unmatched: 7. The chain's CDR3 is CASRAGTGLNQPQHF. The CDR3 coding sequence is TGTGCCAGCAGGGCCGGGACAGGGCTAAATCAGCCCCAGCATTTT.

This chain links TRBV11-3 with TRBJ1-1, with D maybe TRBD1 (6 bases). CDR1 SGHNT and CDR2 YENEEA come from the germline V gene. CDR3 size: 15 residues. Trimming took 5 bases from V and 5 from J, leaving 18 bases between them. CDR3 protein: CASSINRPQGTEAFF. CDR3 bases: TGTGCCAGCAGCATTAACAGACCTCAGGGGACTGAAGCTTTCTTT.

The J gene is TRBJ1-2, the V gene TRBV9; D gene uncertain. The V end lost 0 bases, the J end lost 3 bases, and 15 bases lay between the germline ends. CDR1 and CDR2 (germline): SGDLS, YYNGEE. This CDR3 spans 16 amino acids. The CDR3 nucleotides read TGTGCCAGCAGCGTAGCACCGCAAACTCGCCACTATGGCTACACCTTC. Its translation is CASSVAPQTRHYGYTF.

This clone was counted once. The chain recombines TRBV6-5 with TRBJ2-7; 8 bases line up with TRBD2. V was pared by 10 bases and J by 12 bases, with 17 bases of the junction left unmatched. CDR1 and CDR2 from the germline V gene are MNHEY and SVGAGI. The CDR3 sequence is 13 residues long. CDR3 in amino acids: CATYLERGTTLYF. The CDR3, as DNA: TGTGCCACCTATTTGGAGCGGGGGACGACACTGTACTTC.

V is TRBV11-1 and J is TRBJ2-3; 11 bases are shared with TRBD2. The J segment lost 2 bases and the V segment lost 5 bases, leaving 6 bases of the junction unmatched. The length of the CDR3 is 16 residues. Germline V gene data show CDR1 as SGHAT and CDR2 as FQDESV (reference sequence). The CDR3 region is CASSILAGGYTDTQYF. CDR3 DNA sequence: TGTGCCAGCAGCATATTAGCGGGGGGGTACACAGATACGCAGTATTTT.

The chain carries TRBV7-9 and TRBJ1-1; TRBD1 is a possible D gene (5 bases). Trimming stripped 1 base from V and 5 bases from J, with 20 bases between. Germline lookup yields CDR1 SEHNR and CDR2 FQNEAQ (reference sequence). This CDR3 contains 17 residues. The CDR3 nucleotides read TGTGCCAGCAGCTTAGGCCAACTCCGGACGGGGGGGACTGAAGCTTTCTTT. Encoded protein: CASSLGQLRTGGTEAFF.

The rearrangement links TRBV6-5 to TRBJ1-1; D might be TRBD1 (6 bases). Per the germline V gene, CDR1 is MNHEY and CDR2 is SVGAGI. This CDR3 spans 12 amino acids. The V and J ends lost 6 bases and 9 bases respectively, with 14 bases between them. The CDR3 region is CASSNPTGQAFF. CDR3 nucleotides: TGTGCCAGCAGCAACCCGACAGGCCAAGCTTTCTTT.

The chain links TRBV3-1 (or the pseudogene TRBV3-2) to TRBJ2-3; 8 bases agree with TRBD2. Trimming at V came to 4 bases and at J to 5 bases, leaving 5 bases not matched to a gene. The length of the CDR3 is 14 residues. Germline CDR1 and CDR2: LGHDT and YNNKEL (reference sequence). The CDR3 DNA reads TGTGCCAGCAGCCCGGGGGGGCGGGTAGATACGCAGTATTTT. Encoded protein: CASSPGGRVDTQYF.

J is TRBJ1-1 and V is TRBV4-3; 8 positions match TRBD1. V dropped 0 bases and J dropped 5; count of bases not matched to a gene: 8. From germline, CDR1 is LGHNA and CDR2 YSLEER. The CDR3 covers 16 residues. The CDR3 DNA is TGCGCCAGCAGCCAAGAGGGTACAGGGGGTAGAACTGAAGCTTTCTTT. Residues: CASSQEGTGGRTEAFF.